This T cell receptor beta chain is from a study of T cell repertoires in cytomegalovirus infection (dated by TCRdb to between 2017 and 2020). Turning to the overall study: The HLA type of each donor mattered for the analysis, because public TCR beta signatures pointed to carriage of CMV infection along with the matching HLA type.

The CDR3 spans 13 residues, from the cysteine through the phenylalanine. This entry keeps only the CDR3 DNA: 39 bases, framed from base 1. V gives up 5 bases and J gives up 5 bases, and the segment between their germline ends measures 10 bases. This clonotype was observed at least ten times. There is no known antigen for this receptor. Base-call qualities are not available, and no considerably larger clone is one nucleotide away. Study-level results and caveats: The ex vivo response was dominated by HLA-C-restricted CMV-specific TCR beta clonotypes, which also provided the single most frequent clonotype in two of eight donors. In both this cohort and an independent cohort of approximately 350 donors, the cumulative frequency of public TCR beta family members distinguished carriers of CMV infection plus the relevant HLA type.

The instrument given in TCRdb is Illumina HiSeq 1500. TCRdb passed the public sequencing reads through fastp at Q25 and MiXCR, retaining productive beta sequences. Identical CDR3 proteins give one entry, which carries the most common genes and DNA. For this sample there are around 170,000 distinct CDR3 sequences; around an eighth appear just once. Of the sample, 25% to 30% falls within the top ten clones. The source of this sequence is a human donor in good health (CMV status not recorded). Some clones in this sample may be carry-over from other donors' samples. The V gene is TRBV12-3 or TRBV12-4 and the J gene is TRBJ1-5; the D gene remains uncertain. Sequencing input: PBMCs. Here the CDR3 is given as CASSTDRDQPQHF. The nucleotide sequence is given as TGTGCCAGCAGTACCGACCGGGATCAGCCCCAGCATTTT.